Listed here is a single T cell receptor beta chain. This CDR3 has 14 residues. The V gene end was trimmed by 7 bases and the J gene end by 2 bases; junction bases not matched to a gene: 4. CDR1 is MRHNA and CDR2 is SNTAGT in the germline V gene. This specimen comes from a study of cytomegalovirus exposure and HLA in healthy donors. 60 Vbeta and 13 Jbeta primers were used in PCR. Assay used: immunoSEQ multiplex PCR; TCRdb lists only in-frame clones, some missing. This table has approximately 120,000 clones, about two thirds appearing once. J is TRBJ1-2 and V is TRBV6-4; the match to TRBD1 covers 10 bases. Sequenced: PBMCs. The sequence was collected from a woman in her 70s in good health and CMV-seropositive. The CDR3 nucleotides read TGTGCCAGCACCTCGGGACAGGGGAACTATGGCTACACCTTC. It specifies CASTSGQGNYGYTF.